This T cell receptor beta chain was sequenced during a study of human T cells and chemical hapten exposure. The wider study: On the upper back, patch tests were applied with 0.01% DPC and read at 6 days. TCR yields per sample varied, mainly owing to small pooled library volume differences. Study outcomes and limitations: With DPC sensitization, TCRs exceeding 1 in 1000 frequency showed no change.

In its sample, this clonotype was seen many times. No antigen is known for it. Stated time point: patch test 3, about 24 weeks after DPC sensitization. Treatment given: therapeutic diphenylcyclopropenone sensitization with weekly scalp DPC. TCRdb processed the RACE reads anew with MiXCR; each CDR3 protein has one entry. The sample has roughly 60,000 distinct CDR3 sequences, 12% seen once; the top ten hold 2.4%. The CDR3 contains 13 residues. With 6 bases removed from V and 3 bases from J, the gap between germline ends came to 11 bases. This material consisted of whole blood, taken in connection with sensitization to the hapten diphenylcyclopropenone (DPC). The rearrangement links TRBV12-3 or TRBV12-4 to TRBJ1-2; D is perhaps TRBD1 (6 bases). This receptor was obtained from a man aged 30 to 45 with alopecia areata. Some clones in this sample may be carry-over from other donors' samples. CDR3 nucleotide sequence: TGTGCCAGCAGGACAGGTGGCGACTATGGCTACACCTTC. It encodes CASRTGGDYGYTF.